This T cell receptor beta chain is from a study of T cell responses to AZD1222 COVID-19 vaccine. The V end was cut by 5 bases, the J end by 0 bases, with 14 bases between. This CDR3 spans 16 amino acids. From germline, CDR1 is LNHDA and CDR2 SQIVND (reference sequence). Using immunoSEQ multiplex PCR, the repertoire was profiled, and TCRdb retains in-frame clones only, with some absent. In the table there are over 150,000 clones, just over 90% of which are singletons. The chain is built from TRBV19 and TRBJ2-1, with D possibly TRBD1 on 5 matching bases. The sample in question was peripheral blood, obtained on day 0 of AZD1222 vaccination. This TCR was recovered from an adult in good health. CDR3 bases: TGTGCCAGTAGTCCAGGGCCTTCTAGCTCCTACAATGAGCAGTTCTTC. The encoded protein is CASSPGPSSSYNEQFF.